Presented here are 19 T cell receptor beta chains from one specimen sequenced in a study of chemoradiotherapy in HPV16-positive cancers. Sequencing used immunoSEQ multiplex PCR; TCRdb keeps in-frame clones, though not all of them. Of approximately 50,000 clones listed, over 85% are singletons. The sequencing used blood, collected from a patient who underwent chemoradiotherapy. These receptors were obtained from a human donor with HPV-associated anogenital cancer.

The chain employs TRBV7-2 and TRBJ1-1; TRBD1 might be the D (6 bases). The CDR3 is made up of 14 amino acids. The ends were cut back, 3 bases at V and 4 bases at J, with 12 bases in the middle. Germline loops: CDR1 SGHTA, CDR2 FQGNSA. The CDR3: CASSFLGQFTEAFF. DNA of the CDR3: TGTGCCAGCAGCTTTTTAGGACAGTTCACTGAAGCTTTCTTT.

This rearrangement joins TRBV5-5 to TRBJ1-5, with 7 bases that match TRBD1. Germline CDR1 SGHKS, CDR2 YYEKEE (reference sequence). This CDR3 has 17 residues. V lost 4 bases to trimming and J lost 0 bases; unmatched junction nucleotides: 10. The CDR3 is CASSKGPQGISNQPQHF. CDR3 coding DNA: TGTGCCAGCAGCAAAGGCCCACAGGGGATTAGCAATCAGCCCCAGCATTTT.

The chain joins TRBV14 to TRBJ2-7; 9 nucleotides agree with TRBD2. Trimming at V came to 1 base and at J to 3 bases, leaving 10 bases not matched to a gene. There are 17 residues in the CDR3. Germline V gene data show CDR1 as SGHDN and CDR2 as FVKESK. CDR3: CASSQVPGRGGLYEQYF. The CDR3 DNA reads TGTGCCAGCAGCCAAGTCCCCGGGCGGGGGGGCCTCTACGAGCAGTACTTC.

This clone was found a few times. The rearrangement links TRBV29-1 to TRBJ1-5; D is undetermined. Per the germline V gene, CDR1 is SQVTM and CDR2 is ANQGSEA. The CDR3 extends over 13 amino acids. V shed 6 bases and J shed 0 bases, with 9 bases lying between them. CDR3 nucleotides: TGCAGCGTCCAACGGGGTAGCAATCAGCCCCAGCATTTT. Residues: CSVQRGSNQPQHF.

The rearrangement links TRBV6-1 to TRBJ2-7, with D unclear. The germline V and J ends were trimmed by 2 bases and 1 base, with 12 bases remaining between them. The germline CDR1 and CDR2 sequences are MNHNS and SASEGT. The CDR3 totals 15 residues. CDR3: CASSELQAVSYEQYF. As DNA, the CDR3 is TGTGCCAGCAGTGAATTGCAGGCTGTATCCTACGAGCAGTACTTC.

V usage is TRBV7-2 and J usage is TRBJ2-3; perhaps D is TRBD1 or TRBD2 (5 bases each). The germline V gene encodes CDR1 SGHTA and CDR2 FQGNSA. Trimming stripped 8 bases from V and 5 bases from J, with 14 bases between. The CDR3 has 13 residues. The CDR3 DNA reads as TGTGCCAGCGGGGGAGCAGGTCAAGATACGCAGTATTTT. Translation: CASGGAGQDTQYF.

This rearrangement joins TRBV13 to TRBJ2-5; TRBD1 agrees at 8 bases. CDR3 size: 16 residues. Germline-derived CDR1 and CDR2 are PRHDT and FYEKMQ (reference sequence). Trimming removed 5 bases from V and 0 bases from J; junction bases left unmatched: 8. In DNA, the CDR3 is TGTGCCAGCAGCACCCGGACAGGGTCGTACCAAGAGACCCAGTACTTC. As protein: CASSTRTGSYQETQYF.

In this sample, this clone turned up a few times. The chain uses TRBV9 and TRBJ2-1, with D possibly being TRBD2 (5 bases). The CDR3 runs 15 residues. Trimming removed 7 bases from V and 4 bases from J, with 18 bases in between. Germline CDR1 reads SGDLS; CDR2 reads YYNGEE. This CDR3 is CASARGAELYNEQFF. The CDR3 bases are TGTGCCAGCGCCCGCGGAGCGGAACTATACAATGAGCAGTTCTTC.

Judged by abundance, this clone is medium-sized. The chain employs TRBV29-1 and TRBJ2-7; TRBD2 agrees at 7 bases. CDR1 SQVTM and CDR2 ANQGSEA come from the germline V gene. V lost 0 bases and J lost 0; bases outside the gene matches: 8. The CDR3 is 16 residues long. This chain's CDR3 is CSVEDQGPSGSYEQYF. The CDR3 DNA reads TGCAGCGTTGAAGATCAAGGGCCTAGCGGCTCCTACGAGCAGTACTTC.

This chain joins TRBV7-2 and TRBJ1-5; D ambiguous. Looked up from germline, CDR1 is SGHTA and CDR2 is FQGNSA. The CDR3 contains 15 residues. Trimming removed 5 bases at V and 0 bases at J, with 11 bases between. CDR3 DNA: TGTGCCAGCAGCCCGGGGTCGGTTAGCAATCAGCCCCAGCATTTT. It specifies CASSPGSVSNQPQHF. Complete variable domain (other parts from reference TRBV7-2 and TRBJ1-5): GAGVSQSPSNKVTEKGKDVELRCDPISGHTALYWYRQSLGQGLEFLIYFQGNSAPDKSGLPSDRFSAERTGGSVSTLTIQRTQQEDSAVYLCASSPGSVSNQPQHFGDGTRLSIL.

The chain has TRBV7-3 and TRBJ1-1; D remains unclear. The V and J ends lost 3 bases and 0 bases respectively, with 5 bases between them. Germline V gives CDR1 SGHTA, CDR2 FQGTGA. The CDR3 has 13 amino acids. The CDR3: CASSFDLNTEAFF. The CDR3 DNA follows: TGTGCCAGCAGCTTTGATTTGAACACTGAAGCTTTCTTT.

The V and J genes are TRBV7-2 and TRBJ2-1, with 7 nucleotides matching TRBD2. The CDR3 is 15 amino acids. The germline V gene encodes CDR1 SGHTA and CDR2 FQGNSA. Unmatched junction bases numbered 7, after V lost 6 bases and J lost 2 bases. The CDR3, as DNA: TGTGCCAGCAGGTTTGGGGGAGGGACCTACAATGAGCAGTTCTTC. Amino acid sequence: CASRFGGGTYNEQFF.

V is TRBV21-1 and J is TRBJ2-2; the tabulated D call, TRBD2, remains unverified against the DNA. TRBV21-1 is recorded as a pseudogene. The CDR3 is 15 amino acids. CDR3 nucleotides: TGTGCCAGCGCGGAGGGGTCCGGCGGCACCGGGGAGCTGTTTTTT. Its protein product is CASAEGSGGTGELFF.

This chain connects TRBV6-4 to TRBJ1-6, with D unclear. The ends were cut back, 4 bases at V and 8 bases at J, with 9 bases in the middle. The CDR3 loop spans 13 amino acids. The germline V gene has CDR1 MRHNA and CDR2 SNTAGT. Written as DNA, the CDR3 is TGTGCCAGCAGTGGGGCCCTAGATTCACCCCTCCACTTT. Its protein is CASSGALDSPLHF.

The chain uses TRBV25-1 and TRBJ2-7; D is possibly TRBD1 (6 bases). The CDR3 extends over 13 amino acids. Trimming stripped 6 bases from V and 1 base from J, with 10 bases between. The germline V gene has CDR1 MGHDK and CDR2 SYGVNS. The chain's CDR3 is CASSPQGSYEQYF. CDR3 DNA: TGTGCCAGCAGCCCGCAGGGGTCCTACGAGCAGTACTTC.

J is TRBJ1-2 and V is TRBV6-5; TRBD1 is a possible D gene (5 bases). V shed 2 bases and J shed 6 bases, with 16 bases lying between them. Germline V CDR1 and CDR2: MNHEY, SVGAGI. This CDR3 spans 15 amino acids. CDR3 DNA sequence: TGTGCCAGCAGTTACGGGCTGCAGGGTGGAAATGGCTACACCTTC. It specifies CASSYGLQGGNGYTF.

The sample holds one count of this clone. CDR3 loop: CASSLKPDHHNEQFF. For the CDR3, the DNA is TGTGCCAGCAGCTTAAAGCCGGACCACCACAATGAGCAGTTCTTC. The rearrangement uses TRBV11-3 and TRBJ2-1, with no clear D. V was pared by 2 bases and J by 5 bases, with 13 bases between. Germline V lookup: CDR1 SGHNT, CDR2 YENEEA. The length of the CDR3 is 15 residues.

The V gene is TRBV7-2, the J gene TRBJ1-1; TRBD1 agrees at 8 bases. Germline V gene data show CDR1 as SGHTA and CDR2 as FQGNSA. This CDR3 contains 17 residues. V trimming: 2 bases; J trimming: 6 bases; junction bases outside the gene matches: 14. DNA for the CDR3: TGTGCCAGCAGCTTAAGTGGAGGACAGGGAAAGTTGGCTGAAGCTTTCTTT. It is translated as CASSLSGGQGKLAEAFF.

The chain uses TRBV18 and TRBJ1-2; TRBD1 matches 9 bases. The CDR3 extends over 15 amino acids. Germline values: CDR1 KGHSH, CDR2 LQKENI. V gave up 2 bases and J gave up 2 bases; unmatched junction bases: 3. CDR3 DNA sequence: TGTGCCAGCTCACCAACGGGACAGGGAAACTATGGCTACACCTTC. Translation gives CASSPTGQGNYGYTF.